This T cell receptor beta chain is drawn from a study of CD8 T cells in ankylosing spondylitis. Findings of the study overall: Clones linked to disease were reported to show significant enrichment in matched ankylosing spondylitis synovial fluid. What appeared characteristic of ankylosing spondylitis blood was a TCR beta motif of about eight highly homologous variants. A subset of motif variants has previously been described in the synovial fluid and blood of reactive arthritis.

A single record per CDR3 protein comes from TCRdb applying MiXCR to the 5' RACE reads. The data show roughly 230,000 distinct CDR3 sequences, about 11% seen once. This clonotype was seen ten or more times. The antigen remains unidentified. The sequencing input was blood, either unsorted or a sorted T cell fraction (not recorded which). This sequence originates from a male donor with ankylosing spondylitis or in good health (not recorded which).

This CDR3 is CASSVTGQGVRYEQYF. CDR3 sequence (DNA): TGTGCCAGCAGTGTTACGGGACAGGGGGTGAGGTACGAGCAGTACTTC. This chain connects TRBV25-1 to TRBJ2-7, with TRBD1 identical over 11 bases. The CDR3 extends over 16 amino acids. V was pared by 4 bases and J by 4 bases, with 9 bases of the junction left unmatched. Germline loops: CDR1 MGHDK, CDR2 SYGVNS.